This T cell receptor (beta chain) was profiled in a study of blood T cells in healthy people across ages (dated by TCRdb to the mid-2010s). For the wider study: In model experiments, template switching captured about one uniquely barcoded TCR beta cDNA molecule for every two T cells. To avoid experimental bias, donors of different ages were spread randomly across the sequencing lanes. To track age-related changes in TCR beta repertoire diversity, the study relied on deep sequencing normalized with unique cDNA molecular identifiers. Donors were grouped into four age groups: young (average approximately 15 years), middle-aged (39), aged (about 59) and long-lived (roughly 80). The study analyzed two additional independent replicas of 1 million unique cDNA reads from the same blood draw for two donors, one aged 18 to 29 and one aged 80 or older. The research as a whole found: Compared with the aged group, more naive CD4+ T cells, fewer expanded clones and increased TCR diversity were shown by the long-lived group, suggesting age selection. Observed TCR beta diversity per million T cells fell roughly linearly with age, and a significant reduction was already apparent by age around 40. Conclusive comparison of naive and antigen-experienced compartments was prevented by the profiling of bulk unsorted PBMCs. Estimates of total diversity based on one million sequenced T cells were considered lower bounds and underestimates. There was a strong correlation between observed TCR beta diversity and the percentage of naive T cells measured by flow cytometry. Because the CMV infection status of the donors was unknown, age-related changes in expanded clonotypes may potentially have been confounded.

This clonotype was seen more than once but under ten times. Its antigen is still unknown. Base qualities are missing; no much larger clone stands one base away. The library was obtained by 5' RACE. The instrument given in TCRdb is Illumina HiSeq 2500. A second PCR of roughly 6 to 11 cycles was run with a J-beta primer mix and a sample-barcoded 5' primer. A template-switch 5' adaptor carrying 12 random nucleotides introduced a unique molecular identifier onto each TCR beta cDNA molecule. Each sample yielded at least 2.5 million CDR3-containing paired-end reads. All of the RNA was converted into first-strand cDNA using the Mint cDNA synthesis kit, with a TRBC-specific oligonucleotide serving as the primer. All cDNA was treated with uracil-DNA glycosylase and then went through a first 18-cycle PCR with the universal primers M1SS and BC2_uni_R. In the authors' own workflow: Each sample was normalized by randomly selecting 1 million high-quality reads, each carrying a distinct molecular identifier. Reads sharing molecular identifiers were discarded rather than binned into consensus sequences. MiTCR, run with a Q25 quality threshold and the strictest error-elimination algorithm, handled CDR3 identification, clonotype clustering and error correction. A nonparametric unseen species model using Euler transformation provided a lower-bound estimate of total TCR beta diversity. Through fastp at Q25 and MiXCR, TCRdb rebuilt clones from the public reads, retaining in-frame beta chains. Every distinct CDR3 protein forms one entry, paired with its most common genes and DNA. These V and J calls are TCRdb output, not the study's own analysis. The sample has about 900,000 distinct CDR3 sequences on record, 60% to 80% of them singletons. The ten largest make up 28% of the sample.

Taken from cysteine to phenylalanine, the CDR3 has 13 residues. CDR3 DNA only is kept here, 39 bases in frame from base 1. Per the germline V gene, SGHRS is the CDR1 and YFSETQ is the CDR2. Trimming removed 0 bases from V and 1 base from J, leaving 4 bases between the germline ends. Systemically healthy Caucasian individuals from Russia, some 38 in total and aged about 6 to 95 years, were included as donors. Each donor gave approximately 9.4 milliliters of peripheral blood, drawn into EDTA-treated Vacutainer tubes. Ficoll-Paque density-gradient centrifugation was used to isolate PBMCs, with at least 6 million obtained per sample. Total RNA was extracted from PBMCs with Trizol reagent, with at least 5.5 micrograms obtained per sample. For every donor, flow cytometry on a PBMC aliquot measured the percentage of naive CD45RAhigh/CD27high T cells.

What was sequenced was blood. The sequence came from a man aged 30 to 39 in good health. Recombination joined TRBV5-1 with TRBJ1-1; the D gene lacks a confident call. At the DNA level, the sequence is TGCGCCAGCAGCTTGGGGGAGAACACTGAAGCTTTCTTT. Its translation is CASSLGENTEAFF.